Shown below are 22 T cell receptor beta chains from a single sample sequenced in a study of cytomegalovirus exposure and HLA in healthy donors. The PCR had 60 Vbeta and 13 Jbeta primers. Assay used: immunoSEQ multiplex PCR; TCRdb lists only in-frame clones, some missing. Seen here are approximately 100,000 clones, 60% to 65% observed once, and the top ten hold approximately 2.2%. Sequencing input: PBMCs. The source of these receptors is a human donor in good health.

A few counts support this clone. This chain's CDR3 is CASSFRQGVNEKLFF. The CDR3 DNA sequence: TGTGCCAGCAGCTTCAGACAGGGAGTAAATGAAAAACTGTTTTTT. V gene TRBV7-9 combines with J gene TRBJ1-4; 7 positions match TRBD1. CDR3 length: 15 residues. The germline V gene has CDR1 SEHNR and CDR2 FQNEAQ (reference sequence). V lost 3 bases, J lost 5 bases, and 6 bases stayed unmatched.

A few counts support this clone. The chain combines TRBV6-5 with TRBJ1-6; D remains unclear. The V gene's germline CDR1 is MNHEY and CDR2 SVGAGI. The CDR3 runs to 14 residues. Between the trimmed V and J ends, which lost 11 bases and 0 bases, there was a span of 11 bases. CDR3 sequence (DNA): TGTGCCTCGGTCTTCCGCTCCTATAATTCACCCCTCCACTTT. Its translation is CASVFRSYNSPLHF.

The chain uses TRBV6-5 and TRBJ2-3, with 10 bases matching TRBD2. Germline CDR1 MNHEY, CDR2 SVGAGI. The CDR3 runs to 14 residues. With V trimmed by 6 bases and J by 6 bases, 6 bases remained unmatched. CDR3 DNA: TGTGCCAGCAGGGTAGCGGGGGGCCCGGATACGCAGTATTTT. This translates into CASRVAGGPDTQYF.

This sequence joins TRBV6-6 and TRBJ1-5; tentative D call: TRBD1 (5 bases). Deletions cut 8 bases from V and 0 bases from J, with 8 bases between. The CDR3 loop spans 13 amino acids. The germline V gene encodes CDR1 MNHNY and CDR2 SVGAGI (reference sequence). The CDR3 nucleotides are TGTGCCAGCCGGGGGGATAGCAATCAGCCCCAGCATTTT. This translates into CASRGDSNQPQHF.

V and J are TRBV9 and TRBJ2-5; 10 positions agree with TRBD2. V lost 3 bases and J lost 2; bases outside the gene matches: 4. The CDR3 is 15 amino acids. Germline loops: CDR1 SGDLS, CDR2 YYNGEE. CDR3 in amino acids: CASSGTSGTQETQYF. CDR3 nucleotides: TGTGCCAGCAGCGGGACTAGCGGCACACAAGAGACCCAGTACTTC.

The chain recombines TRBV5-1 with TRBJ2-2, with TRBD1 matching 10 bases. Germline V CDR1 and CDR2: SGHRS, YFSETQ. The CDR3 has 16 residues. Trimming took 7 bases from V and 2 from J; bases not matched to a gene: 8. Here the CDR3 DNA reads TGCGCCAGCGGGAAGACAGGGGGCTTAAACACCGGGGAGCTGTTTTTT. Protein: CASGKTGGLNTGELFF.

The chain is built from TRBV5-1 and TRBJ2-2, with TRBD2 matching over 11 bases. Trimming at V came to 5 bases and at J to 1 base, leaving 4 bases not matched to a gene. The CDR3 runs to 16 residues. Germline assignment: CDR1 SGHRS and CDR2 YFSETQ. The CDR3: CASRTGLAGNTGELFF. The DNA for the CDR3 is TGCGCCAGCAGAACCGGACTAGCGGGGAACACCGGGGAGCTGTTTTTT.

The rearrangement links TRBV6-5 to TRBJ2-3, with 8 bases fitting TRBD2. The CDR3 extends over 14 amino acids. V shed 5 bases, J shed 3 bases, and the junction held 4 bases outside the gene matches. In germline, CDR1 is MNHEY, CDR2 SVGAGI. CDR3 bases: TGTGCCAGCAGTATGGGCGGGGGGACAGATACGCAGTATTTT. Its translation is CASSMGGGTDTQYF.

This clone has a handful of counts. The chain couples TRBV7-9 to TRBJ1-2; D is uncertain. This CDR3 spans 15 amino acids. Germline values: CDR1 SEHNR, CDR2 FQNEAQ (reference sequence). Between the trimmed V and J ends, which lost 4 bases and 0 bases, there was a span of 12 bases. The CDR3 bases are TGTGCCAGCAGCTCATGGCAGGCTTCTAACTATGGCTACACCTTC. It specifies CASSSWQASNYGYTF.

V is TRBV4-2 and J is TRBJ2-7; a possible D gene is TRBD1 (5 bases). This CDR3 has 15 amino acids. With 4 bases removed from V and 0 bases from J, the gap between germline ends came to 13 bases. Germline loops: CDR1 LGHNA, CDR2 YNFKEQ. CDR3 DNA sequence: TGTGCCAGCAGCCGCGTAACAGGAAACTCCTACGAGCAGTACTTC. Amino acid sequence: CASSRVTGNSYEQYF.

There are a few counts of this clone. The chain joins TRBV7-9 to TRBJ1-4; possibly TRBD1 for D (5 bases). Germline values: CDR1 SEHNR, CDR2 FQNEAQ (reference sequence). The CDR3 has 13 residues. Trimming stripped 5 bases from V and 10 bases from J, with 14 bases between. CDR3 region: CASSGLDTGKLFF. The CDR3 DNA reads TGTGCCAGCAGCGGCTTGGACACTGGAAAACTGTTTTTT.

V and J are TRBV5-1 and TRBJ2-5; 11 bases line up with TRBD1. The germline CDR1 and CDR2 sequences are SGHRS and YFSETQ. This CDR3 is built from 14 residues. V shed 3 bases and J 5 bases; nucleotides not matched to a gene: 3. The CDR3 DNA reads TGCGCCAGCAGCTCCGGGACAGGGGGGGAGACCCAGTACTTC. As protein: CASSSGTGGETQYF.

V and J are TRBV7-2 and TRBJ2-1; possible D gene TRBD2, 6 bases. Germline-derived CDR1 and CDR2 are SGHTA and FQGNSA. The CDR3 length is 15 residues. V was pared by 3 bases and J by 7 bases, with 16 bases between. The CDR3 DNA is TGTGCCAGCAGCTTCATTCGCGGGGTTCATAATGAGCAGTTCTTC. This sequence encodes CASSFIRGVHNEQFF.

V usage is TRBV5-7 and J usage is TRBJ1-6; D is perhaps TRBD1 (5 bases). TRBV5-7 carries the ORF label, with uncertain function. The ends were cut back, 3 bases at V and 5 bases at J, with 15 bases in the middle. The CDR3 loop spans 16 amino acids. CDR3 sequence: CASSSGDRGNNSPLHF. The CDR3, as DNA: TGTGCCAGCAGCTCTGGGGATCGGGGGAATAATTCACCCCTCCACTTT.

Only one count was recorded for this clone. Here the CDR3 reads CASSLLYRAVQETQYF. CDR3 in DNA: TGCGCCAGCAGCTTACTATACAGGGCCGTACAAGAGACCCAGTACTTC. V and J are TRBV5-1 and TRBJ2-5, with D perhaps TRBD1 (6 bases). Looked up from germline, CDR1 is SGHRS and CDR2 is YFSETQ. V was trimmed by 2 bases and J by 2 bases, leaving 16 bases between them. The CDR3 has 16 residues. The entire variable domain, with the rest obtained from reference TRBV5-1 and TRBJ2-5, is as follows: KAGVTQTPRYLIKTRGQQVTLSCSPISGHRSVSWYQQTPGQGLQFLFEYFSETQRNKGNFPGRFSGRQFSNSRSEMNVSTLELGDSALYLCASSLLYRAVQETQYFGPGTRLLVL.

This clone has a handful of counts. The genes are TRBV6-5 and TRBJ1-1; no clear D gene. The V gene lost 6 bases and the J gene lost 4 bases, with 6 bases spanning the gap. CDR1 is MNHEY, CDR2 SVGAGI, per germline. CDR3 length: 11 amino acids. CDR3 nucleotide sequence: TGTGCCAGCAGGAGGGCCACTGAAGCTTTCTTT. Residues: CASRRATEAFF.

The genes are TRBV7-9 and TRBJ1-1; a weak D match, TRBD1 (5 bases). The CDR3 covers 15 residues. Trimming removed 2 bases at V and 4 bases at J, with 14 bases between. CDR1 and CDR2 (germline): SEHNR, FQNEAQ (reference sequence). DNA of the CDR3: TGTGCCAGCAGCTTACGAGGAGGGGTGGGCACTGAAGCTTTCTTT. This gives the protein CASSLRGGVGTEAFF.

This chain joins TRBV7-2 and TRBJ2-1; a possible D gene is TRBD1 (6 bases). V gave up 4 bases and J gave up 2 bases, with 18 bases separating them. The CDR3 loop spans 17 amino acids. The germline V gene has CDR1 SGHTA and CDR2 FQGNSA. CDR3 nucleotide sequence: TGTGCCAGCAGCTCGGGTCCCAGGGACATCACCTACAATGAGCAGTTCTTC. The encoded protein is CASSSGPRDITYNEQFF.

This chain joins TRBV19 and TRBJ2-7, with TRBD1 as a possible D gene (6 bases). V lost 5 bases and J 6 bases, leaving 17 bases between the germline ends. CDR3 length: 14 residues. Germline CDR1 reads LNHDA; CDR2 reads SQIVND (reference sequence). The CDR3 DNA reads as TGTGCCAGTAGTTTTCAGGGGTCCCTAGGCGAGCAGTACTTC. It encodes CASSFQGSLGEQYF.

The chain recombines TRBV19 with TRBJ2-7; TRBD1 is a possible D gene (6 bases). Between the trimmed V and J ends, which lost 5 bases and 3 bases, there was a span of 14 bases. Germline CDR1 is LNHDA and CDR2 is SQIVND (reference sequence). The CDR3 extends over 14 amino acids. The chain's CDR3 is CASSLQGMSYEQYF. CDR3 coding DNA: TGTGCCAGTAGTCTACAGGGTATGAGCTACGAGCAGTACTTC.

The rearrangement links TRBV5-4 to TRBJ2-5; the D gene is possibly TRBD1 (5 bases). The CDR3 totals 13 residues. The germline gives CDR1 SGHNT, CDR2 YYREEE (reference sequence). The ends were cut back, 2 bases at V and 11 bases at J, with 16 bases in the middle. The CDR3 nucleotides are TGTGCCAGCAGCTTTTTCAGGGTTGAGGAGCAGTACTTC. It yields the protein CASSFFRVEEQYF.

The sample holds a few counts of this clone. An end of the junction does not agree with germline; a read error may underlie this. The CDR3 spells CASSQVPSGGETQYF. Here the CDR3 DNA reads TGCGCCAGCAGCCAAGTCCCCAGCGGGGGAGAGACCCAGTACTTC. J is TRBJ2-5 and V is TRBV7-2; 8 nucleotides line up with TRBD2. The CDR3 sequence is 15 residues long. CDR1 is SGHTA and CDR2 is FQGNSA in the germline V gene.